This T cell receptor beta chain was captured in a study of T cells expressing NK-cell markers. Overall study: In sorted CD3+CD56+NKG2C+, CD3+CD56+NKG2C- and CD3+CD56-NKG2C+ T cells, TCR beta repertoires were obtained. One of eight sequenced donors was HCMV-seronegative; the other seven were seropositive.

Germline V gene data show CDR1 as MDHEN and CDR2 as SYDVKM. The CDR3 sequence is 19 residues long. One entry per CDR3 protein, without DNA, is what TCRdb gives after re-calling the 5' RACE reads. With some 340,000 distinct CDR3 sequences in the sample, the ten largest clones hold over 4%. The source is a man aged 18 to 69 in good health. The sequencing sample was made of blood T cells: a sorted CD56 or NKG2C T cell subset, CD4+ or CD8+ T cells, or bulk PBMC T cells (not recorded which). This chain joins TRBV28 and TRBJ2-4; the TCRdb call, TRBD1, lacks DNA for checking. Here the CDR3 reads CASSSPGGGGGLAKNIQYF. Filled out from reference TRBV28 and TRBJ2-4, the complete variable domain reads DVKVTQSSRYLVKRTGEKVFLECVQDMDHENMFWYRQDPGLGLRLIYFSYDVKMKEKGDIPEGYSVSREKKERFSLILESASTNQTSMYLCASSSPGGGGGLAKNIQYFGAGTRLSVL.